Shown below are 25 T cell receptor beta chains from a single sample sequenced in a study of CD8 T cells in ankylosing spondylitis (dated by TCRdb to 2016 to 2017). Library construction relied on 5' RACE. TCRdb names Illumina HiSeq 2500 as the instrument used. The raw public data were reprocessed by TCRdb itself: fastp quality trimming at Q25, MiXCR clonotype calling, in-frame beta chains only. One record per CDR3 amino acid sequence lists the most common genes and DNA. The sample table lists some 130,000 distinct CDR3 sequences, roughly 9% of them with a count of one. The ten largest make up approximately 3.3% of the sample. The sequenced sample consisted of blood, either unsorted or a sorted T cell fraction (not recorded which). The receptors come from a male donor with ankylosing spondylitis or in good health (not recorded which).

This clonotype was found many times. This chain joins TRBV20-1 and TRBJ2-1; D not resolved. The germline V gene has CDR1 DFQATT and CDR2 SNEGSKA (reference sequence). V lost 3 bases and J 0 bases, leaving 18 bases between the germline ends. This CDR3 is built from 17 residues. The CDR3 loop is CSARQLSRPSSYNEQFF. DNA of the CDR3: TGCAGTGCTAGGCAACTCTCTCGACCGAGCTCCTACAATGAGCAGTTCTTC.

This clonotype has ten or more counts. CDR3 sequence: CSVGEREDNYEQYF. The CDR3 DNA reads TGCAGCGTTGGAGAGCGGGAGGATAACTACGAGCAGTACTTC. V usage is TRBV29-1 and J usage is TRBJ2-7; 9 bases are a match to TRBD2. The V gene end was trimmed by 4 bases and the J gene end by 3 bases; junction bases not matched to a gene: 7. This CDR3 contains 14 residues. In germline, CDR1 is SQVTM, CDR2 ANQGSEA.

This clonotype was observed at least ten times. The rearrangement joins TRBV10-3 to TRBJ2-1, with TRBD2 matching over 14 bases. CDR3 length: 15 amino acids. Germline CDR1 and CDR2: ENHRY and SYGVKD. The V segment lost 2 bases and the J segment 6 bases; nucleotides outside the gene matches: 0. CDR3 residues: CAISEGLAGGNEQFF. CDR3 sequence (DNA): TGTGCCATCAGTGAGGGACTAGCGGGGGGCAATGAGCAGTTCTTC.

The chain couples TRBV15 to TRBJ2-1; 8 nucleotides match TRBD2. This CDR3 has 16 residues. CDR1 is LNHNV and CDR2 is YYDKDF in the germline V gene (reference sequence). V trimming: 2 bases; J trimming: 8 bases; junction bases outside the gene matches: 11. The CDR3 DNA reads TGTGCCACCAGCAGAACAACAGCGGGAGCCGGGGATGAGCAGTTCTTC. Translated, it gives CATSRTTAGAGDEQFF.

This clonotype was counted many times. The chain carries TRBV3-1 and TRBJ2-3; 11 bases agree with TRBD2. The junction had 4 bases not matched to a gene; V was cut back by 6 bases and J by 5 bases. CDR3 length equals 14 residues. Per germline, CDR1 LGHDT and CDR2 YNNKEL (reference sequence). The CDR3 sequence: CASRPLAGEDTQYF. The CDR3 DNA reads TGTGCCAGCAGACCACTAGCGGGAGAAGATACGCAGTATTTT.

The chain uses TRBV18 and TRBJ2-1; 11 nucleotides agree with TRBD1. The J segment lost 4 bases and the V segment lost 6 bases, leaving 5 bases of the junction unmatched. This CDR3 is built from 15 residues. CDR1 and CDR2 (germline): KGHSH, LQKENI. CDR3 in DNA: TGTGCCAGCTCCCCCGGGACAGGGGGTTACAATGAGCAGTTCTTC. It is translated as CASSPGTGGYNEQFF.

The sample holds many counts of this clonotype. The chain's CDR3 is CASSQQSTSFNEQFF. CDR3 nucleotides: TGCGCCAGCAGCCAACAAAGCACTAGCTTCAATGAGCAGTTCTTC. The chain joins TRBV4-3 to TRBJ2-1; the D gene is possibly TRBD2 (6 bases). The CDR3 sequence is 15 residues long. Germline V gene data show CDR1 as LGHNA and CDR2 as YSLEER. Trimming removed 2 bases at V and 6 bases at J, with 14 bases between.

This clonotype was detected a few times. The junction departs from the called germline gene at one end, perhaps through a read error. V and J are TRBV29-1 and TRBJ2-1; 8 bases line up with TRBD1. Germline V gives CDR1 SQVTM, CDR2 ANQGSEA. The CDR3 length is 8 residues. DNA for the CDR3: TGCAGCCCCGGACAGGGATCATTC. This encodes CSPGQGSF.

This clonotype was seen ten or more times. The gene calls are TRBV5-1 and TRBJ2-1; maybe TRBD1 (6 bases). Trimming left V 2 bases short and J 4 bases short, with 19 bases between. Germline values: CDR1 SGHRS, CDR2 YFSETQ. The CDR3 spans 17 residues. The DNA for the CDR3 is TGCGCCAGCAGCTTCTCAGAACAGGGATTTGGATACAATGAGCAGTTCTTC. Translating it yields CASSFSEQGFGYNEQFF.

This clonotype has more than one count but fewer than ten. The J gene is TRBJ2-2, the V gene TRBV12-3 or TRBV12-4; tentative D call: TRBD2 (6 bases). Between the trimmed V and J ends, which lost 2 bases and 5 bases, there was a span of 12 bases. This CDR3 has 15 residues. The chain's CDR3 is CASSLQVAGTGELFF. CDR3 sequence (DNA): TGTGCCAGCAGTTTACAGGTGGCGGGGACCGGGGAGCTGTTTTTT.

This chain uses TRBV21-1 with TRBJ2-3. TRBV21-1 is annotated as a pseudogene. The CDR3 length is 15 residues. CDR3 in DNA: TGTGCCAGCAGCTTTAAGGCCAGTAGCACAGATACGCAGTATTTT. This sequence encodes CASSFKASSTDTQYF.

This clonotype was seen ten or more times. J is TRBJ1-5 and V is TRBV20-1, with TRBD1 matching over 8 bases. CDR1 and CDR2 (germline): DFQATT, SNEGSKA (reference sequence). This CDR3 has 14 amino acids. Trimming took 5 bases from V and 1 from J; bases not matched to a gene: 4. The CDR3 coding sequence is TGCAGTGCTCACGGACAGGGCAGCAATCAGCCCCAGCATTTT. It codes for CSAHGQGSNQPQHF.

CDR3 nucleotide sequence: TGTGCCAGCTCGAGTGGAGGGGGCGAGCAGTACTTC. Protein sequence: CASSSGGGEQYF. V and J are TRBV18 and TRBJ2-7; D assignment may be TRBD1 or TRBD2 (6 bases each). Germline loops: CDR1 KGHSH, CDR2 LQKENI. This CDR3 region has 12 residues. Between the trimmed V and J ends, which lost 6 bases and 6 bases, there was a span of 12 bases.

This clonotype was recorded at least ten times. CDR3 bases: TGTGCCAGCAGTCCCGGACTAGCGGCCCCCTGGGAGCAGTACTTC. Residues: CASSPGLAAPWEQYF. The rearrangement uses TRBV27 and TRBJ2-7, with 10 bases identical to TRBD2. V shed 5 bases, J shed 7 bases, and the junction held 11 bases outside the gene matches. Germline V CDR1 and CDR2: MNHEY, SMNVEV (reference sequence). The CDR3 is 15 amino acids.

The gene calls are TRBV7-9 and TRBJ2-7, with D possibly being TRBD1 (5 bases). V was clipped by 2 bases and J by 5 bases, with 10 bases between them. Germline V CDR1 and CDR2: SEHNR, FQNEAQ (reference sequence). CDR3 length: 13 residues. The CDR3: CASSLTRVHEQYF. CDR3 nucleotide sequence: TGTGCCAGCAGCTTAACCAGGGTTCACGAGCAGTACTTC.

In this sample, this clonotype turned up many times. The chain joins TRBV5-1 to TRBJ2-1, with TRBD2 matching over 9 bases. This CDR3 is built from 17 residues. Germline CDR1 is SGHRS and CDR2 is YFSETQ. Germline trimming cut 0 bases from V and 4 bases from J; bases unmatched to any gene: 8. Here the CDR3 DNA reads TGCGCCAGCAGCTTGGAGGCTGGGCTAGCGGGATACAATGAGCAGTTCTTC. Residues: CASSLEAGLAGYNEQFF.

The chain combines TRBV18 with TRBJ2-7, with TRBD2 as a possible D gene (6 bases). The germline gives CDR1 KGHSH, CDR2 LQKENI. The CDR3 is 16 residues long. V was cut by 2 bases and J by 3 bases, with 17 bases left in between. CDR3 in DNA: TGTGCCAGCTCACCAGTTAGGATAGCGGCCAACTACGAGCAGTACTTC. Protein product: CASSPVRIAANYEQYF.

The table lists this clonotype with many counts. The CDR3, as DNA: TGTGCCAGCAGCCAGTGGACGGCCGACTACGAGCAGTACTTC. Residues: CASSQWTADYEQYF. The chain recombines TRBV3-1 with TRBJ2-7; unclear D gene. V lost 3 bases and J lost 3, with 12 bases in between. Germline V gene data show CDR1 as LGHDT and CDR2 as YNNKEL (reference sequence). The CDR3 covers 14 residues.

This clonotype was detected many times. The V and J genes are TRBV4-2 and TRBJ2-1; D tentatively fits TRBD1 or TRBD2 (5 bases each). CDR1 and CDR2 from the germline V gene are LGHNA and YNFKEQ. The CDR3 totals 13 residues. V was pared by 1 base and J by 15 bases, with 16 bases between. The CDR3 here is CASSQGWGGYPFF. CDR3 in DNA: TGTGCCAGCAGCCAAGGGTGGGGCGGGTATCCGTTCTTC.

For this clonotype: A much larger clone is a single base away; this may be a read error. The CDR3 sequence is CSVGTSGSYEEYF. In DNA, the CDR3 is TGCAGCGTTGGGACTAGCGGGAGCTACGAGGAGTACTTC. The chain combines TRBV29-1 with TRBJ2-7, with 13 bases identical to TRBD2. This CDR3 has 13 amino acids. Germline loops: CDR1 SQVTM, CDR2 ANQGSEA.

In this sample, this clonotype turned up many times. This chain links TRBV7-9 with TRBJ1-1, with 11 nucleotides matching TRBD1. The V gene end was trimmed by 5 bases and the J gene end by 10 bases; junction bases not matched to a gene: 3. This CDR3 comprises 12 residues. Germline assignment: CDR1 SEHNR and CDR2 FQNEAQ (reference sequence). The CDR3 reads CASSMGQGVAFF. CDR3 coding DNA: TGTGCCAGCAGCATGGGACAGGGGGTAGCTTTCTTT. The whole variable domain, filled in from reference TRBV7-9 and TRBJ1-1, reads DTGVSQNPRHKITKRGQNVTFRCDPISEHNRLYWYRQTLGQGPEFLTYFQNEAQLEKSRLLSDRFSAERPKGSFSTLEIQRTEQGDSAMYLCASSMGQGVAFFGQGTRLTVV.

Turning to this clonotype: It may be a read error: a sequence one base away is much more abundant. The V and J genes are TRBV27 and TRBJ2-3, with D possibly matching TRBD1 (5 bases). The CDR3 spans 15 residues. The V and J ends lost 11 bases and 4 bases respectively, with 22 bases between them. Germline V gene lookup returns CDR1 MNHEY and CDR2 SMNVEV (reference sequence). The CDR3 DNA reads TGTGCCTCCAAGGGGTGGAGCGCAAACCCAGATACGCAGTATTTT. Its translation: CASKGWSANPDTQYF.

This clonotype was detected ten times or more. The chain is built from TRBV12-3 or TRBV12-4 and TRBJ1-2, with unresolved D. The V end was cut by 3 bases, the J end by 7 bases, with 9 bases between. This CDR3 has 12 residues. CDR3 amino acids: CASSFRMVGYTF. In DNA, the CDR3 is TGTGCCAGCAGTTTTCGAATGGTTGGCTACACCTTC.

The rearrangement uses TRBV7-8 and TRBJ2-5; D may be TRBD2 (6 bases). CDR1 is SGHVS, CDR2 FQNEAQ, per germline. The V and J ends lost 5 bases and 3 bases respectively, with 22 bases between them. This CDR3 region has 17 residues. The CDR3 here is CASSPWAAGDYEETQYF. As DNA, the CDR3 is TGTGCCAGCAGCCCTTGGGCAGCGGGCGATTACGAAGAGACCCAGTACTTC.

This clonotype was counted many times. Written as DNA, the CDR3 is TGTGCTAGTGGTTGGGGATCTATGAGTAAGGGCTACAATGAGCAGTTCTTC. Encoded protein: CASGWGSMSKGYNEQFF. The chain recombines TRBV12-5 with TRBJ2-1; D unclear. CDR1 LGHNT and CDR2 FRNRAP come from the germline V gene. V dropped 4 bases and J dropped 3 bases, with 19 bases sitting between them. The CDR3 sequence is 17 residues long.